This record covers a single T cell receptor beta chain. It lacks a known antigen. Within one base of it there is no much larger clone, and no base qualities were kept. The record originates from a study of cytomegalovirus exposure and HLA in healthy donors (dated by TCRdb to about 2017). For context, the study as a whole: In an earlier analysis of approximately 640 of the donors, 276 Gb of sequence data and roughly 100 million unique TCR beta sequences from roughly 180 million T cells were reported. An early release covering more than 500 HLA-typed donors comprised 250 to 350 gigabases of sequencing data and some 79 million unique TCR sequences. Of the roughly 410 genotyped donors, more than 75% were placed in the genetic ancestry cluster associated with self-reported Caucasian donors. The aim of the study was to test whether cataloging public T cell receptors could identify signatures of past pathogen exposure. Using immunosequencing, the study profiled T cell repertoires from approximately 700 subjects and related those repertoires to cytomegalovirus serostatus. Besides the first cohort of some 670 subjects, a separate validation cohort made up of over a hundred different subjects was used. To predict cytomegalovirus infection status, the study combined high-throughput TCR immunosequencing, statistical association of individual TCRs with disease status, and machine learning. A later analysis re-analyzed previously published TCR beta repertoires from 650 to 800 donors and added high-resolution HLA genotyping to study TCR occurrence patterns. In the later analysis, no new phenotypic data were used to find candidate immune exposures; instead, reliance was placed on TCR beta sequences and their occurrence across donors. An earlier analysis of 500 to 650 of the donors applied high-throughput TCR beta sequencing to assess whether each TCR beta V gene segment acted as functional or pseudogenic. Donor age, sex, ethnicity and CMV serostatus were collected together with the repertoire data. Genome-wide SNP genotypes for about 60% of the roughly 670 donors were used in a later genetic analysis, which treated that subset as a discovery cohort. Every discovery cohort repertoire had been produced on one sequencing platform. HLA typing included class I and class II loci at four-digit resolution. The number of donors typed differed by locus, with roughly 620-640 for A, B, C, DRB1 and DQB1, 522 for DQA1, some 570 for DPA1, and over 400 for DPB1. Roughly 5 DR-DQ haplotypes were handled as single units for association and clustering because linkage in the cohort was strong. Among under 450 genotyped donors of the cohort, an average of around 240,000 unique TCR beta nucleotide sequences were sequenced per donor, roughly 18% of them non-productive. What the work shows at the level of the full study, not this receptor alone: The study listed 150 to 200 TCR beta chains as associated with cytomegalovirus. In a later analysis, some 18,000 TCR beta sequences were associated with specific HLA alleles at a false discovery rate of 0.05. A later genetic analysis associated a missense DCLRE1C variant with V-gene and J-gene trimming of TCR beta chains, and an independent cohort replicated the association. While some public TCRs were present in many individuals, most TCR sequences turned up only very rarely across donors. A group of highly shared sequence variants was considered likely to be a technical artifact of the sequencing pipeline. In vitro tests confirmed that a few of the cytomegalovirus-associated TCR beta chains recognize cytomegalovirus antigens. Compared with equally common non-associated chains, HLA-associated TCR beta chains in a later analysis were more clonally expanded and had lower generation probabilities. The authors suggested that the approach could potentially be extended to other disease states and immunological phenotypes. In a later analysis, most CMV-associated TCR beta chains were found to appear HLA-restricted, with HLA associations seemingly driven largely by CMV exposure. Roughly uniform sequencing depth across donors was assumed in presence/absence analyses, although this assumption may not hold. Several of the top co-occurrence clusters appeared to be linked to parvovirus B19, influenza, CMV and Epstein-Barr virus, according to a later analysis. Because counts were too low, about 17 rarely observed V segments, including chromosome 9 orphons, were excluded from the earlier analysis of about 500 of the donors. Because some donors lacked HLA typing at each locus, the association tests relied only on the typed subset. The classifier was reported to diagnose cytomegalovirus status with high specificity and sensitivity in both the original cohort and the validation cohort. The cohort was sequenced for TCR beta chains only, and without alpha or paired-chain data the features that could be detected were limited. In a later genetic analysis, fewer N-insertions in productive TCRs were reported among donors in an Asian-associated ancestry cluster than the roughly 640-donor mean. Correlated functional status among segregating V segments might be attributable to linkage disequilibrium, but an unknown experimental factor could not be ruled out. CMV serostatus was the only immune exposure information available for the cohort. A further reported finding was that TCR beta sequences accurately predicted the HLA-A and HLA-B alleles for most subjects in the first cohort. Assigning TCR associations to individual alleles was difficult when HLA alleles, especially DR and DQ, strongly co-occurred. The 87-base-pair reads could not distinguish some IMGT-functional V segments, including TRBV6-2 and TRBV6-3, so those segments were excluded. Broadly in line with IMGT annotations, most TCR beta V segments showed up in productive rearrangements about 87% or about 30% of the time in an earlier analysis of approximately 640 of the donors. A later analysis found that TCR association rates varied across HLA loci, with DRB1 alleles showing the most associated TCRs and HLA-C alleles the fewest.

Libraries were prepared through the immunoSEQ multiplex PCR assay. For the multiplex PCR, a mixture combining 60 forward primers for TCR Vbeta segments and 13 reverse primers for TCR Jbeta segments was used. A multiplex PCR assay on genomic DNA amplified the CDR3 region of rearranged TCR beta genes. Amplified TCR beta libraries were sequenced as 87-base-pair reads on the Illumina HiSeq System. In the paper's pipeline: A later analysis counted around 72 million unique TCR beta chains across the 666 repertoires, and 9 million to 14 million of these chains were shared by at least two donors. A nearest-neighbor algorithm error-corrected the raw reads and collapsed the reads into unique sequences, merging closely related sequences to remove PCR and sequencing errors. CDR3 sequences were aligned to IMGT reference sequences to assign V, D and J gene segments. Each retained sequence needed at least a six-nucleotide match to both a V gene segment and a J gene segment. A rearrangement was called productive if the CDR3 had no stop codons and remained in frame with V and J, and every other rearrangement was called non-productive. CDR3 was defined according to IMGT convention as the region running from the second conserved V-encoded cysteine to the conserved J-encoded phenylalanine. The earlier analysis of 450 to 750 of the donors excluded any sequence lacking an unambiguous match to a single V gene segment. In an earlier analysis of 587 of the donors, V segments were called functional above 56.7% productive rearrangements and were called segregating when the between-donor standard deviation exceeded 5%. A statistical classification framework was built for diagnosing cytomegalovirus status from the catalog of TCR beta chain sequences. A later analysis assigned V and J genes by comparing TCR nucleotide sequences with IMGT/GENE-DB human TR gene sequences. A later analysis assigned CDR3 sequences and most-parsimonious VDJ recombination scenarios with the TCRdist pipeline. In a later analysis, each TCR beta chain was defined by its CDR3 amino acid sequence together with its V-gene family, and reads without a unique V-gene family were excluded. As a way to deal with suspected cross-contamination and a sequencing artifact, a later analysis dropped 592 nucleotide sequences that were highly shared and had low generation probability. In a later analysis, a clonal expansion index was calculated for each public chain from normalized within-repertoire ranks of inferred template counts. In a later analysis, generation probabilities were computed using a VDJ recombination model fitted to out-of-frame rearrangements, and the results were checked against IGoR. Hypergeometric tests were used in a later analysis to score TCR-TCR, TCR-HLA and TCR-CMV co-occurrence, with a repertoire-size bias correction applied to the TCR pairs. A later analysis estimated false discovery rates by permuting HLA or CMV assignments 20 times. A later analysis grouped co-occurring TCRs with DBSCAN, adding TCRdist sequence similarity when clustering within HLA-allele-positive subsets. Repertoires with fewer than 30,000 or more than 120,000 public chains were left out of co-occurrence clustering, as were four to six repertoires with anomalous nucleotide sharing. In its TCRdb copy, this immuneACCESS table keeps in-frame sequences only and misses some clones. Where compared with another copy, unresolved V genes explain less than half of these, and the others have no known cause. V and J calls and clone size are copied from that table; D and trimming were computed from the DNA. In all, the sample holds roughly 150,000 clones, and 82% of those were seen once. The top ten hold about 1.4% of the sample.

Inclusive of the bounding cysteine and phenylalanine, the CDR3 is 12 residues long. The read is trimmed to its CDR3 DNA, 36 bases read in frame from base 1. The germline V gene gives CDR1 as SGHRS and CDR2 as YFSETQ. V loses 5 bases of germline sequence and J loses 2 bases, and the interval between the two ends is 7 bases. The cohort comprised some 730 healthy bone marrow donors. Cohort members were all nominally healthy when sampled, although unrecorded immune exposures were likely present. The donor was CMV seropositive and was included in the group of some 290 seropositive cohort members. A peripheral blood sample was provided by each donor, and peripheral blood mononuclear cells were used for TCR beta sequencing. The Qiagen DNeasy Blood Extraction Kit was used to extract genomic DNA from the blood cell samples.

The sequenced sample consisted of PBMCs. The chain links TRBV5-1 with TRBJ2-5; the D gene assignment is ambiguous. This clonotype was obtained from a girl aged 5 to 17 in good health and CMV-seropositive. The CDR3 region has the sequence CASRRPQETQYF. The DNA reads as follows: TGCGCCAGCAGGCGTCCACAAGAGACCCAGTACTTC.